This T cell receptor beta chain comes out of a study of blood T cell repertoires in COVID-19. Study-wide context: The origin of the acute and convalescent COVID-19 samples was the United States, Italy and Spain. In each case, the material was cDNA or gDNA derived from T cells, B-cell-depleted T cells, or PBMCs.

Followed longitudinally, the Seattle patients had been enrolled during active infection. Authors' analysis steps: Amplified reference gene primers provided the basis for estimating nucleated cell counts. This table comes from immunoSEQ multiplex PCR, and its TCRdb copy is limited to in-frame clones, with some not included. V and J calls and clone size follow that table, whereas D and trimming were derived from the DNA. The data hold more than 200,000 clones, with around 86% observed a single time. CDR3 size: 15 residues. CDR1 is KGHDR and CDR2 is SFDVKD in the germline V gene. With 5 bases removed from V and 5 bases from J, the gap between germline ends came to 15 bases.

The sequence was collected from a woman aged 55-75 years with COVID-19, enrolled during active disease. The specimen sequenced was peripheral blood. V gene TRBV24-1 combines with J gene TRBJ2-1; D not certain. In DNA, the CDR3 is TGTGCCACCAGTGCTTCCGGAGTTCAGAACAATGAGCAGTTCTTC. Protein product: CATSASGVQNNEQFF.